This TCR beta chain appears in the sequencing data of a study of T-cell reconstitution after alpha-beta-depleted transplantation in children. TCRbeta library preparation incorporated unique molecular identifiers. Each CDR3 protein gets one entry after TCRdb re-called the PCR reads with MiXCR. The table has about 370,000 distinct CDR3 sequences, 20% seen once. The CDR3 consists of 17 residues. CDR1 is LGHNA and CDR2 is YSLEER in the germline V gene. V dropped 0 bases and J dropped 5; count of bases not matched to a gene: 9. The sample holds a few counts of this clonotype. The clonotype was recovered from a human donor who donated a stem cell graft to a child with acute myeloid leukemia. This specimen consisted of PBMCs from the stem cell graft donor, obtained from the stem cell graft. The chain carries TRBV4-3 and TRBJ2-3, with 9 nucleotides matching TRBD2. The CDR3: CASSQERLAELGDTQYF. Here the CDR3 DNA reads TGCGCCAGCAGCCAAGAGAGACTAGCGGAATTGGGAGATACGCAGTATTTT.